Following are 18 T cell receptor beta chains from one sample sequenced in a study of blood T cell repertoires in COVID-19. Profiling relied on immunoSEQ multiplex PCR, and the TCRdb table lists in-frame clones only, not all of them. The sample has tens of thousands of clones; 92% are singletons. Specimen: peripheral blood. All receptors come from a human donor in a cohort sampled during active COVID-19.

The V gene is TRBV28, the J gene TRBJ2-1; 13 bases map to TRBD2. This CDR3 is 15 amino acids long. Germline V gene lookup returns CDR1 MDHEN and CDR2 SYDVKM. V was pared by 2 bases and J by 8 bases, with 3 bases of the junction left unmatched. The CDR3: CASSLQLAGGDEQFF. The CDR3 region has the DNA TGTGCCAGCAGTTTACAACTAGCGGGGGGGGATGAGCAGTTCTTC.

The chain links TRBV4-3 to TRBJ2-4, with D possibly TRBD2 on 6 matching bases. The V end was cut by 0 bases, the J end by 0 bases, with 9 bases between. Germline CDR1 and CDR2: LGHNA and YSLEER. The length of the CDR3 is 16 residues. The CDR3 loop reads CASSQDAGIAKNIQYF. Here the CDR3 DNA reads TGCGCCAGCAGCCAAGATGCGGGAATAGCCAAAAACATTCAGTACTTC.

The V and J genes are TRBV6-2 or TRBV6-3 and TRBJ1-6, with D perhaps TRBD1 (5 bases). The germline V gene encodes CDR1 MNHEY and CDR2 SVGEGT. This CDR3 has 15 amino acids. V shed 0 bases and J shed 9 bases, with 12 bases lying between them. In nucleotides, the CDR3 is TGTGCCAGCAGTTACTCGACCCAGGGTGCTTCACCCCTCCACTTT. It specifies CASSYSTQGASPLHF.

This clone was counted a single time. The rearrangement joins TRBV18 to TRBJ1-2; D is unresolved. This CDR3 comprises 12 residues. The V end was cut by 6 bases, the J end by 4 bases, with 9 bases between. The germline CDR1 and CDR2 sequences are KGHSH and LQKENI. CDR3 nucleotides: TGTGCCAGCTCGCCCGGAGTCTATGGCTACACCTTC. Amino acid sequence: CASSPGVYGYTF.

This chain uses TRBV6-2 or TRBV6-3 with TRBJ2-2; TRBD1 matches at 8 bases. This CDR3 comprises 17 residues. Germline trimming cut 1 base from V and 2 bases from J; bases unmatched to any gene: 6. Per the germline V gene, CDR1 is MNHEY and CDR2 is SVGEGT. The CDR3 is CASSYFSDRANTGELFF. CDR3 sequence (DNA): TGTGCCAGCAGTTACTTTTCGGACAGGGCAAACACCGGGGAGCTGTTTTTT.

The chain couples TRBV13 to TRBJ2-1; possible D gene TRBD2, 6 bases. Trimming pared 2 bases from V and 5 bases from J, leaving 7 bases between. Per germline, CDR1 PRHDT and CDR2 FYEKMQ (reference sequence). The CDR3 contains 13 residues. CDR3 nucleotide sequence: TGTGCCAGCAGCTTAAGGAGGGACAATGAGCAGTTCTTC. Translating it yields CASSLRRDNEQFF.

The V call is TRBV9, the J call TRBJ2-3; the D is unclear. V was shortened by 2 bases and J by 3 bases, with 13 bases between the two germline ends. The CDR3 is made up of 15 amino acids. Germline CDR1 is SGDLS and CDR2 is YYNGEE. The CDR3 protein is CASSVSLHETDTQYF. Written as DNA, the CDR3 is TGTGCCAGCAGCGTGTCTCTCCATGAGACAGATACGCAGTATTTT. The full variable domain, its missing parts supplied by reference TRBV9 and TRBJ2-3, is DSGVTQTPKHLITATGQRVTLRCSPRSGDLSVYWYQQSLDQGLQFLIQYYNGEERAKGNILERFSAQQFPDLHSELNLSSLELGDSALYFCASSVSLHETDTQYFGPGTRLTVL.

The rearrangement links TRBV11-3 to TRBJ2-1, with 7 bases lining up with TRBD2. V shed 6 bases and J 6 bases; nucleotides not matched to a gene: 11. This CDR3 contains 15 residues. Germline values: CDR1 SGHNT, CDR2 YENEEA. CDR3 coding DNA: TGTGCCAGCAGGAAAGGGGATAGCGGGCGCAATGAGCAGTTCTTC. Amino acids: CASRKGDSGRNEQFF.

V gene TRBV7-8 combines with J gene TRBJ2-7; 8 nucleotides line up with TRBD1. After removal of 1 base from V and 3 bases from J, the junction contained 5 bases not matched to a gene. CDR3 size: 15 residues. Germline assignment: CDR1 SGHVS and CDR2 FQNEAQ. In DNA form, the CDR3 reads TGTGCCAGCAGCTTAGACGGACAGGGATACTACGAGCAGTACTTC. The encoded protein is CASSLDGQGYYEQYF.

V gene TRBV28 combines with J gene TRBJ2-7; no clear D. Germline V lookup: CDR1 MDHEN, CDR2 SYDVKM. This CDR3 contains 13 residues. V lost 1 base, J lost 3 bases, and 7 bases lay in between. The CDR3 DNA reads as TGTGCCAGCAGTTTATCGTACTACTACGAGCAGTACTTC. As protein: CASSLSYYYEQYF.

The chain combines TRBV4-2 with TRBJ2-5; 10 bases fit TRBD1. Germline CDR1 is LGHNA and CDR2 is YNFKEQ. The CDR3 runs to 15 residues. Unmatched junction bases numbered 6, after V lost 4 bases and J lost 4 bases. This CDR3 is CASSPRDRGSETQYF. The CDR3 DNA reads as TGTGCCAGCAGCCCCCGGGACAGGGGATCAGAGACCCAGTACTTC.

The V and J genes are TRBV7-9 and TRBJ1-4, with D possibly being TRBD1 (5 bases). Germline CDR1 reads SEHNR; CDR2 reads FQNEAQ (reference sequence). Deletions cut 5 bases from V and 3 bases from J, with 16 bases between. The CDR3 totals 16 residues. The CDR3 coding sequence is TGTGCCAGCAGCATCAGACAGTCCCTCGCTAATGAAAAACTGTTTTTT. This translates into CASSIRQSLANEKLFF.

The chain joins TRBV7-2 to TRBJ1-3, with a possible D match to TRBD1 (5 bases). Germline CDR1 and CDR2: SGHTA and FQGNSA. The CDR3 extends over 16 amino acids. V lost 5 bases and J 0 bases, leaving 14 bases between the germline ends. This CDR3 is CASSLAGGFSGNTIYF. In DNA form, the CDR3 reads TGTGCCAGCAGCCTCGCGGGGGGATTCTCTGGAAACACCATATATTTT.

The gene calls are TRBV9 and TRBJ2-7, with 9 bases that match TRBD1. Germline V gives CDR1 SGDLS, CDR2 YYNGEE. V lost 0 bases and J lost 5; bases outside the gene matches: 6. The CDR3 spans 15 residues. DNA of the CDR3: TGTGCCAGCAGCGTAGGGGTGACAGGGGGGAACGAGCAGTACTTC. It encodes CASSVGVTGGNEQYF.

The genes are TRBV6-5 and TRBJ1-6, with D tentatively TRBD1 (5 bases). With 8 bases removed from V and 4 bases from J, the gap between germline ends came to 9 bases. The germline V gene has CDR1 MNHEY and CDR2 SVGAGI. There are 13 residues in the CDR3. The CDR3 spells CASFTGYNSPLHF. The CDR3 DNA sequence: TGTGCCAGCTTTACAGGTTATAATTCACCCCTCCACTTT.

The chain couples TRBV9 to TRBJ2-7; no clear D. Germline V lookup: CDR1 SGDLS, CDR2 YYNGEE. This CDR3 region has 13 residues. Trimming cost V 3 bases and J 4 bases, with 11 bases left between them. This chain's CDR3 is CASSESVEYEQYF. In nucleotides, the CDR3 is TGTGCCAGCAGCGAGAGCGTTGAATACGAGCAGTACTTC.

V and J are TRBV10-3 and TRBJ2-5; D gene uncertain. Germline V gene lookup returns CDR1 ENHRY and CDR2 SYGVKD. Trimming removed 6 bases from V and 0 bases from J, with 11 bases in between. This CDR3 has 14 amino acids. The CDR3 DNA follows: TGTGCCATCAGCCGACTCAATTACCAAGAGACCCAGTACTTC. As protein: CAISRLNYQETQYF.

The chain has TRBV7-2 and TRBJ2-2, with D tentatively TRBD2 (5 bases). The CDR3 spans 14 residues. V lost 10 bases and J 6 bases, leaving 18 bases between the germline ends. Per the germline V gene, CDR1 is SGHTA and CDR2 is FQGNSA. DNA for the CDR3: TGTGCCAACTCGAGGGTGGATGTCCCCGGGGAGCTGTTTTTT. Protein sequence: CANSRVDVPGELFF.